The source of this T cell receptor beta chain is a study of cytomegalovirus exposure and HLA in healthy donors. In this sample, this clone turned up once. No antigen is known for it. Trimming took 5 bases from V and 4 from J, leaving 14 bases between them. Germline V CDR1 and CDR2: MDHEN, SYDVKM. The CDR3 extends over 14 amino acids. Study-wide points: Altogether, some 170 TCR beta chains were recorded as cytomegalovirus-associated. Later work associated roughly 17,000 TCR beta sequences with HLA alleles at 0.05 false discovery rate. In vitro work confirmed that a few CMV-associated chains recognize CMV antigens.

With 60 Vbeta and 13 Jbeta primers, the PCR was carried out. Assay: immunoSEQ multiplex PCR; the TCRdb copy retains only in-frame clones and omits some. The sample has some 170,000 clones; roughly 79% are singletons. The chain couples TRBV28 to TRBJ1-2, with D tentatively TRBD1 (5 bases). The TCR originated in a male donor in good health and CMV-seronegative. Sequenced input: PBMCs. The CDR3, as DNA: TGTGCCAGCAGTGCCCACAGGCCTCTCTATGGCTACACCTTC. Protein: CASSAHRPLYGYTF.